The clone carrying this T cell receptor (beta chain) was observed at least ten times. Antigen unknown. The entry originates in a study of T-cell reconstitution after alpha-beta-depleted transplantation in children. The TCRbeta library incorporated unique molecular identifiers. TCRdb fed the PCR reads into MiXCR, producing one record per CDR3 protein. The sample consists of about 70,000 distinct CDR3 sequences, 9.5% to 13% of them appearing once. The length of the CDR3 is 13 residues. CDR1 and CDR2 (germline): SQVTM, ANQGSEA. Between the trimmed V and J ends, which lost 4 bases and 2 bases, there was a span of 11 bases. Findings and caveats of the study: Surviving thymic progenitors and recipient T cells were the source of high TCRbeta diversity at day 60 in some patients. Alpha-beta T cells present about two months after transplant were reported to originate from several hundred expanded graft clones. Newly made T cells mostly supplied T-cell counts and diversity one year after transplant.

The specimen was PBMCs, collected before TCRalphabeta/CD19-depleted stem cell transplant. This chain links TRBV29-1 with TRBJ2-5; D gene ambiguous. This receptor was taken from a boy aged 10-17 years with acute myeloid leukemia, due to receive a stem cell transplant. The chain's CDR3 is CSVVGRLQETQYF. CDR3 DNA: TGCAGCGTTGTCGGCAGGCTACAAGAGACCCAGTACTTC. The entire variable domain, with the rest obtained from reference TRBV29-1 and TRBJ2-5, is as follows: SAVISQKPSRDICQRGTSLTIQCQVDSQVTMMFWYRQQPGQSLTLIATANQGSEATYESGFVIDKFPISRPNLTFSTLTVSNMSPEDSSIYLCSVVGRLQETQYFGPGTRLLVL.